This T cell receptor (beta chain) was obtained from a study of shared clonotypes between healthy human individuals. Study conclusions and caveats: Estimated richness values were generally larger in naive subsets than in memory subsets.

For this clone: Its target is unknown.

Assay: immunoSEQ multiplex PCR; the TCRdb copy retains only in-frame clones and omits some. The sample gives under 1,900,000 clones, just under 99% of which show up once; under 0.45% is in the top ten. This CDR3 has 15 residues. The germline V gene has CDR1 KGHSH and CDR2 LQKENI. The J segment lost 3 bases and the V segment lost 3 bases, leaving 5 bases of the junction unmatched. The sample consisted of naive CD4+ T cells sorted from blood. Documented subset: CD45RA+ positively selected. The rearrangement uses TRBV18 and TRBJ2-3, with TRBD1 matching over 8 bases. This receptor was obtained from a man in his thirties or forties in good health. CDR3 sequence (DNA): TGTGCCAGCTCACCGAACAGGGGGGTGACAGATACGCAGTATTTT. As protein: CASSPNRGVTDTQYF.